What follows is one T cell receptor (beta chain) and its context. Genomic DNA per cell subset filled all wells of several immunoSEQ plates. Measured with immunoSEQ multiplex PCR; TCRdb has only the in-frame clones, and not every one. The table records a few million clones, 93% of them present only once. The data were obtained in a study of shared clonotypes between healthy human individuals. CDR3 length equals 16 residues. CDR1 is KGHSH, CDR2 LQKENI, per germline. V lost 1 base to trimming and J lost 3 bases; unmatched junction nucleotides: 1. The study drew all its donors from Caucasian adults living in Nashville, Tennessee.

The TCR sequence derives from a man between 18 and 35 years old in good health. Some clones in this sample may be carry-over from other donors' samples. Sequenced input: naive CD4+ T cells from PBMCs. Subset specified: CD45RA+ positively selected. This chain joins TRBV18 and TRBJ2-3; 13 nucleotides align to TRBD2. The CDR3 loop is CASSPRLAGGTDTQYF. The CDR3 DNA sequence: TGTGCCAGCTCACCACGACTAGCGGGGGGAACAGATACGCAGTATTTT. Full variable domain (outside the CDR3, taken from reference TRBV18 and TRBJ2-3): NAGVMQNPRHLVRRRGQEARLRCSPMKGHSHVYWYRQLPEEGLKFMVYLQKENIIDESGMPKERFSAEFPKEGPSILRIQQVVRGDSAAYFCASSPRLAGGTDTQYFGPGTRLTVL.